This T cell receptor (beta chain) was sequenced for a study of blood T cell repertoires in COVID-19. CDR3 length: 14 amino acids. Method: immunoSEQ multiplex PCR; TCRdb's copy keeps in-frame clones and lacks some. The sample shows about 40,000 clones, about nine tenths of them seen only once. The receptor was isolated from a woman aged 30 to 39 in a cohort sampled during active COVID-19. This chain links TRBV21-1 with TRBJ2-5; TRBD1 is the table's D call, not checked against the DNA. TRBV21-1 is a documented pseudogene. Input material: peripheral blood. The CDR3 region is CASTSRGPLKTQYF. The CDR3 DNA reads TGTGCCAGCACTTCAAGGGGTCCCCTGAAGACCCAGTACTTC.